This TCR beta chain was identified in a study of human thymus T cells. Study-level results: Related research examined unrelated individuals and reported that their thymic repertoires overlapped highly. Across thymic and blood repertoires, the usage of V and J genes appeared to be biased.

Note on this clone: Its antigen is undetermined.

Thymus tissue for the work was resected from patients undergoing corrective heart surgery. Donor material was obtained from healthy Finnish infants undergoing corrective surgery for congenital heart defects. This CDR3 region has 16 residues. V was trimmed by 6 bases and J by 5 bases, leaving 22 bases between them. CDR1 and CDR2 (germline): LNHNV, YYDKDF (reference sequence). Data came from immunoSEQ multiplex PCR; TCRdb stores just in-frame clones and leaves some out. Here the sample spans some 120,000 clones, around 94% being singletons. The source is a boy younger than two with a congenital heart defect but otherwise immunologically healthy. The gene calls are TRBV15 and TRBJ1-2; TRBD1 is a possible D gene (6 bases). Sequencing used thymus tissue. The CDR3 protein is CATRTGGGPDSYGYTF. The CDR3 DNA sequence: TGTGCCACCAGGACCGGTGGGGGGCCGGACAGTTATGGCTACACCTTC.